The 10 T cell receptor beta chains below come from one sample, sequenced in a study of T cells in Graves' hyperthyroidism and ophthalmopathy. RNA transcripts provided the source from which TCR beta CDR3 regions were amplified. The HTBI primer set served for first-round RT-PCR of the TCR CDR3. TCRdb called the multiplex PCR reads again in MiXCR, with one record for every CDR3 protein. The table shows approximately 300,000 distinct CDR3 sequences, with approximately 15% occurring only once. Sequenced sample: blood. Every receptor here comes from a woman aged 60-70 years with Graves' ophthalmopathy.

As concerns this clonotype: A read error is possible here, since a much larger clone lies one base away. This chain connects TRBV6-2 or TRBV6-3 to TRBJ2-3; D may be TRBD1 or TRBD2 (6 bases each). Germline CDR1 and CDR2: MNHEY and SVGEGT. The CDR3 runs 18 residues. Trimming removed 0 bases at V and 8 bases at J, with 24 bases between. The CDR3 reads CASSYSVLEWGAPGTQYF. CDR3 nucleotide sequence: TGTGCCAGCAGTTACTCGGTGCTCGAGTGGGGGGCCCCGGGTACGCAGTATTTT.

This chain links TRBV19 with TRBJ1-1, with D hard to call. The CDR3 totals 13 residues. Looked up from germline, CDR1 is LNHDA and CDR2 is SQIVND (reference sequence). V gave up 6 bases and J gave up 1 base, with 9 bases separating them. CDR3 residues: CASSTYPNTEAFF. The CDR3 DNA follows: TGTGCCAGTAGCACCTATCCGAACACTGAAGCTTTCTTT.

This clonotype was recorded only once. This sequence may be a read error, since a much larger clone differs from it by one base. The chain links TRBV28 to TRBJ1-5, with a tentative D call TRBD1 (6 bases). This CDR3 has 15 amino acids. Per germline, CDR1 MDHEN and CDR2 SYDVKM. CDR3 in amino acids: CASRFRGAGNQPQHF. The CDR3 DNA is TGTGCCAGCCGTTTCCGGGGGGCCGGCAATCAGCCCCAGCATTTT.

The table lists this clonotype with many counts. J is TRBJ2-7 and V is TRBV11-2; a weak D match, TRBD2 (6 bases). Germline CDR1 is SGHAT and CDR2 is FQNNGV. The CDR3 contains 15 residues. V shed 4 bases and J shed 1 base, with 14 bases lying between them. CDR3 region: CASSSAPEGSYEQYF. In nucleotides, the CDR3 is TGTGCCAGCAGCTCGGCGCCGGAGGGTTCCTACGAGCAGTACTTC.

This clonotype was detected ten times or more. CDR3 nucleotide sequence: TGTGCCAGCAGTTTACGAACAGGCAAGGGCTACAATGAGCAGTTCTTC. Residues: CASSLRTGKGYNEQFF. The gene calls are TRBV28 and TRBJ2-1, with D maybe TRBD1 (5 bases). This CDR3 comprises 16 residues. The germline gives CDR1 MDHEN, CDR2 SYDVKM. V was pared by 2 bases and J by 3 bases, with 14 bases between.

This clonotype was counted at least ten times. The V call is TRBV28, the J call TRBJ2-7; 12 bases are shared with TRBD2. Germline values: CDR1 MDHEN, CDR2 SYDVKM. V trimming: 2 bases; J trimming: 6 bases; junction bases outside the gene matches: 14. CDR3 length: 18 amino acids. CDR3 in amino acids: CASSLIDITSGRNCEQYF. As DNA, the CDR3 is TGTGCCAGCAGTTTAATAGACATTACTAGCGGGAGGAATTGCGAGCAGTACTTC.

Many counts were recorded for this clonotype. V gene TRBV5-1 combines with J gene TRBJ1-1, with D possibly TRBD1 on 5 matching bases. CDR1 and CDR2 from the germline V gene are SGHRS and YFSETQ. CDR3 length: 13 amino acids. The V gene lost 0 bases and the J gene lost 7 bases, with 10 bases spanning the gap. The CDR3 DNA follows: TGCGCCAGCAGCTTGGCCGGGGACCGTGAAGCTTTCTTT. Translating gives CASSLAGDREAFF.

This clonotype has ten or more counts. The J gene is TRBJ2-3, the V gene TRBV27; TRBD1 matches at 10 bases. The CDR3 is made up of 15 amino acids. The V gene's germline CDR1 is MNHEY and CDR2 SMNVEV (reference sequence). V shed 7 bases and J 4 bases; nucleotides not matched to a gene: 8. CDR3 protein: CASTDRDRGSDTQYF. Written as DNA, the CDR3 is TGTGCCAGCACTGACCGGGACAGGGGATCAGATACGCAGTATTTT.

This clonotype has only one observation. The chain uses TRBV11-1 and TRBJ2-1; 10 bases are shared with TRBD2. The CDR3 loop spans 15 amino acids. V lost 5 bases and J lost 12; bases outside the gene matches: 13. Germline CDR1 reads SGHAT; CDR2 reads FQDESV (reference sequence). The CDR3 loop is CASSPRDSGRRGQFF. CDR3 nucleotides: TGTGCCAGCAGCCCCCGGGATAGCGGGAGGAGAGGGCAGTTCTTC.

There are many counts of this clonotype. The J gene is TRBJ2-3, the V gene TRBV20-1; possible D gene TRBD2, 6 bases. Germline V lookup: CDR1 DFQATT, CDR2 SNEGSKA (reference sequence). Trimming removed 6 bases at V and 4 bases at J, with 29 bases between. This CDR3 has 18 amino acids. The CDR3 DNA is TGCAGTGCCGTAGCGCCCCTGTGGGAGGCTATGGTGGCAGATACGCAGTATTTT. It encodes CSAVAPLWEAMVADTQYF.